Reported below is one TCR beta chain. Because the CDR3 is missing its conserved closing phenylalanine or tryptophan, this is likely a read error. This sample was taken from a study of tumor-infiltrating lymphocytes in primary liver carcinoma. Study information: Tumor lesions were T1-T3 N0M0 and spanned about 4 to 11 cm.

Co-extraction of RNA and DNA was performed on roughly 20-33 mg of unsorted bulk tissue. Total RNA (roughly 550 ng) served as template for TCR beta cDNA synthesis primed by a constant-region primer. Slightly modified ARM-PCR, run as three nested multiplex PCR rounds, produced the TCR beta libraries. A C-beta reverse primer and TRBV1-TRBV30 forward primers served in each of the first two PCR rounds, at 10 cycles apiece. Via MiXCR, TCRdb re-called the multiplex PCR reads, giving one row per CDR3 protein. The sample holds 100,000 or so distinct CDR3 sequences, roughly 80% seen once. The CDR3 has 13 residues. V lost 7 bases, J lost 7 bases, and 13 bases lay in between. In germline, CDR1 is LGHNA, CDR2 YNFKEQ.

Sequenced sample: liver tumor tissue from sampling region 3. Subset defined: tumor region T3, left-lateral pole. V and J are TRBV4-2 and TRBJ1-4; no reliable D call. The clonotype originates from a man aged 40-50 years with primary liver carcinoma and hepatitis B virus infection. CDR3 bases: TGTGCCAGCAACCGGCCCCACCGTGAAAAACTGTTTTCT. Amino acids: CASNRPHREKLFS.